This TCR beta chain originates from a study of identical twins. Broader study findings: The same donors were not followed; conclusions instead depended on cross-sectional statistical analysis. Insertions were fewer in abundant cord blood beta clonotypes, whereas memory repertoires showed none of this pattern.

Germline V lookup: CDR1 SGHNT, CDR2 YYREEE (reference sequence). V lost 0 bases and J lost 6, with 23 bases in between. The CDR3 length is 18 residues. TCRdb re-analysed the 5' RACE reads in MiXCR, keeping a single row per CDR3 protein. The sample records about 720,000 distinct CDR3 sequences, around 8.6% being singletons. This clonotype was counted a few times. Its target is not known. This sample was also put to use in a study of yellow fever vaccine responses in identical twins.

The material sequenced was PBMCs. The TCR comes from a woman younger than 30 in good health. The rearrangement links TRBV5-4 to TRBJ2-3; possible D gene TRBD2, 5 bases. CDR3 bases: TGTGCCAGCAGCTTGGGGACTGGTAGGCTGGTCCAAGCGGATACGCAGTATTTT. Translated, it gives CASSLGTGRLVQADTQYF.